Below, 18 T cell receptor beta chains from the same sample are listed, as sequenced in a study of T cells in Graves' hyperthyroidism and ophthalmopathy. TCR beta CDR3 regions were amplified from RNA. HTBI primers were used for first-round RT-PCR of the TCR CDR3. TCRdb reprocessed the multiplex PCR reads via MiXCR and lists one record per CDR3 protein. Among some 570,000 distinct CDR3 sequences, roughly a sixth were seen once, and the ten largest hold approximately 15%. The sample comprised blood. These receptors came from a woman aged 18-29 years with Graves' ophthalmopathy.

This clonotype has a count of ten or more. The rearrangement uses TRBV28 and TRBJ1-3, with D maybe TRBD1 (5 bases). CDR3 size: 14 residues. V was cut by 5 bases and J by 3 bases, with 11 bases left in between. From germline, CDR1 is MDHEN and CDR2 SYDVKM. The CDR3: CASSLGGFGNTIYF. CDR3 coding DNA: TGTGCCAGCAGTCTTGGGGGATTTGGAAACACCATATATTTT.

V and J are TRBV4-2 and TRBJ1-5, with 9 nucleotides matching TRBD1. Germline V gives CDR1 LGHNA, CDR2 YNFKEQ. This CDR3 region has 15 residues. Trimming at V came to 1 base and at J to 6 bases, leaving 4 bases not matched to a gene. CDR3 DNA sequence: TGTGCCAGCAGCCAAGGGGGACAGGGTGGTCAGCCCCAGCATTTT. Encoded protein: CASSQGGQGGQPQHF.

This sequence joins TRBV19 and TRBJ1-5; D gene uncertain. The CDR3 is 13 residues long. Germline V gene lookup returns CDR1 LNHDA and CDR2 SQIVND (reference sequence). V was cut by 9 bases and J by 0 bases, with 9 bases left in between. The CDR3 DNA is TGTGCCAGCCTGGGGTATAGCAATCAGCCCCAGCATTTT. Translating gives CASLGYSNQPQHF.

This clonotype has only a few counts. The chain combines TRBV19 with TRBJ2-1; possible D gene TRBD2, 6 bases. V lost 0 bases, J lost 4 bases, and 10 bases lay in between. The CDR3 extends over 15 amino acids. Germline V CDR1 and CDR2: LNHDA, SQIVND (reference sequence). This CDR3 is CASSIERDPYNEQFF. CDR3 coding DNA: TGTGCCAGTAGTATAGAGCGGGACCCTTACAATGAGCAGTTCTTC.

This chain joins TRBV6-5 and TRBJ2-7; D may correspond to TRBD1 or TRBD2 (5 bases each). Germline V gives CDR1 MNHEY, CDR2 SVGAGI. The CDR3 has 13 amino acids. The germline V and J ends were trimmed by 2 bases and 4 bases, with 9 bases remaining between them. The CDR3 nucleotides are TGTGCCAGCAGTTACGGGGACCGATACGAGCAGTACTTC. Translating it yields CASSYGDRYEQYF.

The chain links TRBV5-4 to TRBJ1-2, with 7 bases fitting TRBD1. V dropped 4 bases and J dropped 4; count of bases not matched to a gene: 7. This CDR3 is built from 14 residues. Looked up from germline, CDR1 is SGHNT and CDR2 is YYREEE (reference sequence). The CDR3 region is CASSRGQEPYGYTF. The CDR3 bases are TGTGCCAGCAGCCGAGGACAGGAACCCTATGGCTACACCTTC.

The chain joins TRBV4-2 to TRBJ1-3, with D unresolved. Trimming removed 4 bases at V and 8 bases at J, with 18 bases between. Germline assignment: CDR1 LGHNA and CDR2 YNFKEQ. The CDR3 spans 15 residues. The DNA for the CDR3 is TGTGCCAGCAGCCCATCATCTCTCAGCAGCGACACCATATATTTT. Its protein is CASSPSSLSSDTIYF.

This clonotype was seen at least ten times. V gene TRBV18 combines with J gene TRBJ1-2, with D possibly being TRBD1 (5 bases). The CDR3 sequence is 16 residues long. The germline V gene encodes CDR1 KGHSH and CDR2 LQKENI. V lost 1 base, J lost 0 bases, and 12 bases lay in between. The CDR3 loop reads CASSPLGRGSNYGYTF. In DNA form, the CDR3 reads TGTGCCAGCTCACCACTGGGACGCGGATCTAACTATGGCTACACCTTC.

This clonotype was seen at least ten times. The chain couples TRBV15 to TRBJ1-2; D ambiguous. The CDR3 length is 14 residues. The V end lost 0 bases, the J end lost 6 bases, and 11 bases lay between the germline ends. The germline CDR1 and CDR2 sequences are LNHNV and YYDKDF (reference sequence). The CDR3 DNA is TGTGCCACCAGCAGAGAGTCGATTGTTGATGGCTACACCTTC. Translation: CATSRESIVDGYTF.

This rearrangement joins TRBV30 to TRBJ2-7, with 7 bases matching TRBD2. V was pared by 5 bases and J by 3 bases, with 7 bases of the junction left unmatched. This CDR3 comprises 13 residues. Germline CDR1 is GTSNPN and CDR2 is SVGIG (reference sequence). The CDR3: CAWRASGLYEQYF. For the CDR3, the DNA is TGTGCCTGGCGGGCTAGCGGACTCTACGAGCAGTACTTC.

In its sample, this clonotype was seen many times. This chain uses TRBV5-6 with TRBJ2-7; D is unclear. Germline assignment: CDR1 SGHDT and CDR2 YYEEEE. V lost 4 bases and J lost 3, with 11 bases in between. The CDR3 runs to 13 residues. The CDR3 nucleotides read TGTGCCAGCAGCGGACCCAGTAACTACGAGCAGTACTTC. It specifies CASSGPSNYEQYF.

Many counts were recorded for this clonotype. This chain joins TRBV6-6 and TRBJ2-1; D is perhaps TRBD1 (5 bases). Germline V CDR1 and CDR2: MNHNY, SVGAGI (reference sequence). The CDR3 consists of 15 residues. The V gene lost 2 bases and the J gene lost 4 bases, with 12 bases spanning the gap. The CDR3 nucleotides read TGTGCCAGCAGTTACGTCAAGGGGCCATACAATGAGCAGTTCTTC. Protein: CASSYVKGPYNEQFF.

This clonotype was found once. Because it lacks the conserved phenylalanine or tryptophan at the end, this CDR3 is likely a read error. CDR3 sequence (DNA): TGTGCCAGTAGTACCTTGAACACTGAAGCTTTCCTT. Translation: CASSTLNTEAFL. This chain links TRBV19 with TRBJ1-1; no clear D. The CDR3 runs 12 residues. The V gene lost 4 bases and the J gene lost 0 bases, with 3 bases spanning the gap. Germline V gene data show CDR1 as LNHDA and CDR2 as SQIVND (reference sequence).

This clonotype was seen many times. The chain is built from TRBV7-9 and TRBJ2-7; 14 bases agree with TRBD2. V lost 3 bases, J lost 5 bases, and 3 bases stayed unmatched. This CDR3 comprises 15 residues. Germline V CDR1 and CDR2: SEHNR, FQNEAQ (reference sequence). The CDR3 DNA follows: TGTGCCAGCAGCTTTGGGACTAGCGGGAGTAACGAGCAGTACTTC. Its translation is CASSFGTSGSNEQYF.

This chain connects TRBV18 to TRBJ1-2; maybe TRBD1 (6 bases). CDR1 KGHSH and CDR2 LQKENI come from the germline V gene. V was cut by 4 bases and J by 5 bases, with 17 bases left in between. The CDR3 loop spans 15 amino acids. CDR3 sequence: CASSRGDRPTYGYTF. DNA of the CDR3: TGTGCCAGCTCACGAGGAGACAGGCCGACTTATGGCTACACCTTC.

This clonotype was detected a few times. The chain couples TRBV27 to TRBJ2-2; TRBD1 matches at 8 bases. The CDR3 length is 14 residues. The V gene's germline CDR1 is MNHEY and CDR2 SMNVEV (reference sequence). V lost 5 bases and J lost 7; bases outside the gene matches: 6. The CDR3 here is CASSLGQGLGELFF. The CDR3 DNA reads TGTGCCAGCAGTCTAGGACAGGGTCTCGGGGAGCTGTTTTTT.

This clonotype was detected ten times or more. The chain couples TRBV28 to TRBJ1-2; 7 nucleotides match TRBD1. Germline V gene data show CDR1 as MDHEN and CDR2 as SYDVKM. The CDR3 totals 12 residues. Trimming removed 6 bases from V and 8 bases from J; junction bases left unmatched: 6. CDR3 protein: CASSQGDSGYTF. The DNA for the CDR3 is TGTGCCAGCAGCCAGGGGGATTCGGGCTACACCTTC.

The table lists this clonotype with a few counts. CDR3 loop: CASTGTSGSGGELFF. Here the CDR3 DNA reads TGCGCCAGCACCGGGACTAGCGGGAGCGGTGGGGAGCTGTTTTTT. The chain carries TRBV4-1 and TRBJ2-2; 14 nucleotides line up with TRBD2. The germline CDR1 and CDR2 sequences are MGHRA and YSYEKL. Losses at the gene ends were 7 bases for V and 8 bases for J; bases not matched to a gene: 6. The CDR3 is 15 residues long.